This is a list of T cell receptor beta chains from one sample in a study of blood T cell repertoires in COVID-19. Sequencing used immunoSEQ multiplex PCR; TCRdb keeps in-frame clones, though not all of them. The sample includes roughly 110,000 clones, approximately 89% of them seen just once. Sequenced sample: peripheral blood. The source is a man aged 50 or older with active or convalescent COVID-19. Each CDR3 is given with its conserved first and last residue.

v_gene: TRBV28
j_gene: TRBJ2-7
CDR3aa: CASSTRTSGRNYEQYF

v_gene: TRBV19
j_gene: TRBJ1-5
CDR3aa: CASSLTGINQPQHF

v_gene: TRBV6-5
j_gene: TRBJ1-1
CDR3aa: CASTFDRGGTEAFF

v_gene: TRBV30
j_gene: TRBJ1-5
CDR3aa: CAWSTGLSNQPQHF

v_gene: TRBV27
j_gene: TRBJ1-3
CDR3aa: CASSLQGSLSGNTIYF

v_gene: TRBV10-3
j_gene: TRBJ2-5
CDR3aa: CAISAAGEVGETQYF

v_gene: TRBV27
j_gene: TRBJ2-1
CDR3aa: CASSLQVSRGNEQFF

v_gene: TRBV4-2
j_gene: TRBJ2-2
CDR3aa: CASSQGHRETGELFF

v_gene: TRBV6-6
j_gene: TRBJ2-2
CDR3aa: CASSLRTTNTGELFF

v_gene: TRBV7-9
j_gene: TRBJ2-5
CDR3aa: CASSSGTSGTYQETQYF

v_gene: TRBV30
j_gene: TRBJ1-5
CDR3aa: CAWSPPGTGLNQPQHF

v_gene: TRBV6-1
j_gene: TRBJ1-5
CDR3aa: CASSEEIEAIKQPQHF

v_gene: TRBV2
j_gene: TRBJ2-7
CDR3aa: CASNTQGMSSYEQYF

v_gene: TRBV9
j_gene: TRBJ2-3
CDR3aa: CASTQGLADTDTQYF

v_gene: TRBV5-1
j_gene: TRBJ1-1
CDR3aa: CASSWGQGDTEAFF

v_gene: TRBV10-1
j_gene: TRBJ2-1
CDR3aa: CASPLTGHPPNEQFF

v_gene: TRBV27
j_gene: TRBJ1-6
CDR3aa: CASSLRYSNSPLHF

v_gene: TRBV19
j_gene: TRBJ1-1
CDR3aa: CASSDQMNTEAFF

v_gene: TRBV25-1
j_gene: TRBJ2-5
CDR3aa: CASRLTETQYF

v_gene: TRBV7-2
j_gene: TRBJ1-5
CDR3aa: CASSFARTGNQPQHF

v_gene: TRBV29-1
j_gene: TRBJ1-5
CDR3aa: CSVDVGQGNQPQHF

v_gene: TRBV19
j_gene: TRBJ2-2
CDR3aa: CASSPALSTGELFF

v_gene: TRBV6-4
j_gene: TRBJ2-1
CDR3aa: CASSRLAGRILEQFF

v_gene: TRBV30
j_gene: TRBJ2-7
CDR3aa: CAWGSGGAVYEQYF

v_gene: TRBV6-1
j_gene: TRBJ2-3
CDR3aa: CASSEERLSTQYF

v_gene: TRBV7-2
j_gene: TRBJ2-1
CDR3aa: CASSLGTGTQNEQFF

v_gene: TRBV9
j_gene: TRBJ2-7
CDR3aa: CASSVGPAGSYEQYF

v_gene: TRBV4-1
j_gene: TRBJ1-3
CDR3aa: CASSRQPSSGNTIYF

v_gene: TRBV9
j_gene: TRBJ2-1
CDR3aa: CASSVAAGFYNEQFF

v_gene: TRBV2
j_gene: TRBJ2-5
CDR3aa: CASSPDRGYQETQYF

v_gene: TRBV4-1
j_gene: TRBJ1-5
CDR3aa: CASSQVGRFSNQPQHF

v_gene: TRBV3-1/TRBV3-2
j_gene: TRBJ1-2
CDR3aa: CASSTLGQGGYGYTF

v_gene: TRBV6-6
j_gene: TRBJ1-3
CDR3aa: CASSPGRDTIYF

v_gene: TRBV5-4
j_gene: TRBJ2-1
CDR3aa: CASGLAGGYGEQFF

v_gene: TRBV10-1
j_gene: TRBJ2-7
CDR3aa: CASSENQRHEQYF

v_gene: TRBV19
j_gene: TRBJ2-3
CDR3aa: CASSVTGTDTQYF

v_gene: TRBV24-1
j_gene: TRBJ1-1
CDR3aa: CATRGGVWDTEAFF

v_gene: TRBV10-3
j_gene: TRBJ1-5
CDR3aa: CAISESTANQPQHF

v_gene: TRBV29-1
j_gene: TRBJ1-2
CDR3aa: CSVEGGGLGYTF

v_gene: TRBV5-4
j_gene: TRBJ1-1
CDR3aa: CASSLEWGPEAFF

v_gene: TRBV5-1
j_gene: TRBJ2-7
CDR3aa: CASSLEAGERYEQYF

v_gene: TRBV27
j_gene: TRBJ2-7
CDR3aa: CASSSQLAGGYEQYF

v_gene: TRBV15
j_gene: TRBJ2-3
CDR3aa: CATSREYPGLAGGPGDTQYF

v_gene: TRBV7-2
j_gene: TRBJ1-6
CDR3aa: CASSLEHSPLHF

v_gene: TRBV28
j_gene: TRBJ2-3
CDR3aa: CASRDSTQPYTDTQYF

v_gene: TRBV19
j_gene: TRBJ1-2
CDR3aa: CASSWDRGYSGGYTF

v_gene: TRBV19
j_gene: TRBJ1-5
CDR3aa: CASNIGGVDQPQHF

v_gene: TRBV10-3
j_gene: TRBJ2-1
CDR3aa: CAINAGQGNEQFF

v_gene: TRBV3-1/TRBV3-2
j_gene: TRBJ2-7
CDR3aa: CASSLHRNVQGVHEQYF